One sample yielded the 2 T cell receptor beta chains listed below, sequenced in a study of Graves' ophthalmopathy and Graves' hyperthyroidism (dated by TCRdb to 2017 to 2018). TCRdb records Illumina HiSeq 2000 as the sequencer. For repertoire sequencing, the TCR beta CDR3 regions were amplified from RNA transcripts. The first round of RT-PCR was done with HTBI primers and the Qiagen OneStep RT-PCR kit, and was followed by a second round of multiplex PCR, then size selection and purification. TCRdb handled the public reads itself, with Q25 trimming in fastp and clone calling in MiXCR, and kept productive beta chains. Rows merge per CDR3 protein into single entries with the most common DNA and genes. The sample table lists approximately 380,000 distinct CDR3 sequences, approximately 21% of them with a count of one. The ten biggest clones cover under 3.5% of the sample. The sample consisted of peripheral blood. These receptors all stem from a woman in her late teens or twenties with stable Graves' hyperthyroidism. Donor details come from another sample of the same person, matched by shared clones.

This clonotype appeared many times. The chain links TRBV2 to TRBJ2-7; 8 nucleotides line up with TRBD2. Looked up from germline, CDR1 is SNHLY and CDR2 is FYNNEI. Trimming took 0 bases from V and 0 from J; bases not matched to a gene: 7. There are 17 residues in the CDR3. The chain's CDR3 is CASSEAILAGPSYEQYF. The CDR3 DNA sequence: TGTGCCAGCAGTGAAGCGATCCTAGCGGGTCCCTCCTACGAGCAGTACTTC.

The chain couples TRBV28 to TRBJ1-5; D might be TRBD1 (6 bases). CDR1 and CDR2 (germline): MDHEN, SYDVKM. The V and J ends lost 5 bases and 3 bases respectively, with 14 bases between them. The CDR3 covers 15 residues. The CDR3 is CASSTKTGLNQPQHF. The DNA for the CDR3 is TGTGCCAGCAGTACTAAAACAGGGCTCAATCAGCCCCAGCATTTT.